The clone carrying this T cell receptor beta chain has at least ten counts. Antigen specificity is unknown. Each donor was a healthy Caucasian individual from Russia, aged roughly 6 to 90. The data originate from a study of blood T cells in healthy people across ages. Study-wide findings and caveats: Considered underestimates were the diversity estimates obtained from one million T cells. No one knew whether donors had CMV, which possibly confounded expanded clonotype changes.

Combining a sample-barcoded 5' primer with a J-beta primer mix, a second PCR ran for about 7 to 11 cycles. Each CDR3 protein is one row after TCRdb ran MiXCR on the 5' RACE reads. The table shows 800,000 or so distinct CDR3 sequences, with about 25% occurring only once. This CDR3 has 16 amino acids. Trimming removed 4 bases from V and 7 bases from J, with 22 bases in between. Germline CDR1 and CDR2: SGHTA and FQGNSA. These data were also reused for a study on T cells of mothers and their children. That study adds: Comparable shaping of TCR recombination output by thymic selection was observed in related and unrelated pairs.

This sequence originates from a boy aged 5-17 years in good health. The genes are TRBV7-2 and TRBJ2-5; possible D gene TRBD2, 6 bases. Sequences were obtained from blood. The CDR3 coding sequence is TGTGCCAGCAGCTCTGGGGGACTCCTGGCCGGTTTGACCCAGTACTTC. Its translation is CASSSGGLLAGLTQYF.